The 9 T cell receptor beta chains below all came from one sample that was sequenced in a study of cytomegalovirus exposure and HLA in healthy donors. Use of 60 Vbeta and 13 Jbeta primers characterized the PCR. The method was immunoSEQ multiplex PCR; TCRdb's version includes in-frame clones alone and lacks a portion of them. The sample lists 150,000 to 200,000 clones, nearly 80% occurring once. Material: PBMCs. Every receptor here comes from a man between 45 and 60 years old in good health and CMV-seropositive.

This clone appeared a single time. The chain links TRBV15 to TRBJ2-3; TRBD2 agrees at 10 bases. This CDR3 comprises 20 residues. The V segment lost 3 bases and the J segment 0 bases; nucleotides outside the gene matches: 15. Germline CDR1 reads LNHNV; CDR2 reads YYDKDF (reference sequence). In DNA form, the CDR3 reads TGTGCCACCAGCAGCCTCGGAGTCCAGCGGGGGGGCCTTAGCACAGATACGCAGTATTTT. Protein: CATSSLGVQRGGLSTDTQYF.

The chain employs TRBV15 and TRBJ2-5; 7 nucleotides align to TRBD2. CDR3 length: 16 residues. V shed 3 bases, J shed 1 base, and the junction held 8 bases outside the gene matches. In germline, CDR1 is LNHNV, CDR2 YYDKDF (reference sequence). The CDR3 bases are TGTGCCACCAGCAGGGGGGGGAGACGGACCCAAGAGACCCAGTACTTC. It codes for CATSRGGRRTQETQYF.

V is TRBV4-1 and J is TRBJ2-3, with 11 bases matching TRBD1. Unmatched junction bases numbered 6, after V lost 3 bases and J lost 1 base. There are 17 residues in the CDR3. Germline V CDR1 and CDR2: MGHRA, YSYEKL. The CDR3 bases are TGCGCCAGCAGCCAGGGGGGGACAGGGGGACGCACAGATACGCAGTATTTT. Amino acid sequence: CASSQGGTGGRTDTQYF.

V and J are TRBV27 and TRBJ1-2; tentative D call: TRBD1 (5 bases). Germline CDR1 and CDR2: MNHEY and SMNVEV (reference sequence). The CDR3 loop spans 15 amino acids. The ends were cut back, 0 bases at V and 2 bases at J, with 10 bases in the middle. CDR3 protein: CASSLSWQGNYGYTF. CDR3 sequence (DNA): TGTGCCAGCAGTTTATCGTGGCAGGGCAACTATGGCTACACCTTC.

This chain connects TRBV5-6 to TRBJ2-7; 9 bases agree with TRBD1. In germline, CDR1 is SGHDT, CDR2 YYEEEE. V lost 2 bases to trimming and J lost 6 bases; unmatched junction nucleotides: 9. There are 15 residues in the CDR3. The CDR3 here is CASSFRTLTGGEQYV. In DNA, the CDR3 is TGTGCCAGCAGCTTCCGCACCCTGACAGGGGGCGAGCAGTACGTC.

J is TRBJ2-1 and V is TRBV5-4; D ambiguous. V shed 4 bases and J shed 7 bases, with 18 bases lying between them. Germline CDR1 and CDR2: SGHNT and YYREEE (reference sequence). The CDR3 length is 15 residues. CDR3 protein: CASSTENLSTNEQFF. CDR3 in DNA: TGTGCCAGCAGCACCGAGAATCTCTCCACGAATGAGCAGTTCTTC.

The sample holds a few counts of this clone. The chain uses TRBV5-4 and TRBJ2-7; 9 bases fit TRBD2. The CDR3 spans 15 residues. The junction had 7 bases not matched to a gene; V was cut back by 0 bases and J by 6 bases. Germline loops: CDR1 SGHNT, CDR2 YYREEE (reference sequence). CDR3 sequence reads: CASSLAPVLAGEQYV. In DNA form, the CDR3 reads TGTGCCAGCAGCTTGGCCCCAGTACTAGCGGGCGAGCAGTACGTC.

The chain carries TRBV5-6 and TRBJ2-7, with D possibly matching TRBD2 (5 bases). From germline, CDR1 is SGHDT and CDR2 YYEEEE. V gave up 0 bases and J gave up 1 base, with 8 bases separating them. The CDR3 sequence is 14 residues long. CDR3 residues: CASSLGQRSYEQYV. The DNA for the CDR3 is TGTGCCAGCAGCTTGGGGCAGCGGTCCTACGAGCAGTACGTC.

The chain links TRBV5-1 to TRBJ2-5, with 8 bases lining up with TRBD1. J was trimmed by 2 bases and V by 2 bases; bases with no gene match: 8. The CDR3 has 16 residues. Germline assignment: CDR1 SGHRS and CDR2 YFSETQ. CDR3 sequence: CASSFPLGTGQETQYF. CDR3 DNA sequence: TGCGCCAGCAGCTTCCCTCTTGGGACAGGACAAGAGACCCAGTACTTC. The full variable domain, with the rest looked up from reference TRBV5-1 and TRBJ2-5, is KAGVTQTPRYLIKTRGQQVTLSCSPISGHRSVSWYQQTPGQGLQFLFEYFSETQRNKGNFPGRFSGRQFSNSRSEMNVSTLELGDSALYLCASSFPLGTGQETQYFGPGTRLLVL.